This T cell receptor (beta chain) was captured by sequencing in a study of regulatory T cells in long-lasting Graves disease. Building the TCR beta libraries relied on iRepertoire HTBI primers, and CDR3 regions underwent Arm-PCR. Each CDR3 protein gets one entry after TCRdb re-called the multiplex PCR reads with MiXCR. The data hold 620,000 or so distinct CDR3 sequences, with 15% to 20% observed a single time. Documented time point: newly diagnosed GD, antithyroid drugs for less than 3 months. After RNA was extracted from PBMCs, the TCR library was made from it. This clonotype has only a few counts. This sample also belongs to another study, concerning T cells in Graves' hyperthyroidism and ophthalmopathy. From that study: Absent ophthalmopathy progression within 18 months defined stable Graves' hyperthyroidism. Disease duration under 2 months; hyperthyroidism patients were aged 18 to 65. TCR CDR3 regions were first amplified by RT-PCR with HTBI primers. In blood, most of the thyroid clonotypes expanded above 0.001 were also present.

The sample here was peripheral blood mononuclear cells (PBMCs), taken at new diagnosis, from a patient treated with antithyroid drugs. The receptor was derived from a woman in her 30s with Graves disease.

CDR3: CASSLTGTSLHEQYF. The CDR3 region has the DNA TGTGCCAGCTCACTAACCGGGACTAGCTTACACGAGCAGTACTTC. The genes are TRBV18 and TRBJ2-7; 9 bases are a match to TRBD2. Germline lookup yields CDR1 KGHSH and CDR2 LQKENI. The CDR3 loop spans 15 amino acids. The V segment lost 4 bases and the J segment 5 bases; nucleotides outside the gene matches: 9.